Here is one T cell receptor beta chain with its context. The antigen is not known. The CDR3 end falls 3 residues outside the read, so it is completed with the germline J gene. This entry is derived from a study of Tregs in tolerant kidney transplant recipients. Study-level points and caveats: Validation in larger populations is needed because few patients were studied. Activated donor B cell expansion appeared to reveal the most relevant donor-specific TCRbeta repertoire.

The CDR3 spans 13 residues. The V end was cut by 3 bases, the J end by 5 bases, with 13 bases between. CDR1 SQVTM and CDR2 ANQGSEA come from the germline V gene. Produced via immunoSEQ multiplex PCR; TCRdb's table is partial and in-frame only. The table lists 50,000 to 65,000 clones. This chain uses TRBV29-1 with TRBJ1-1; D might be TRBD1 (6 bases). The sample consisted of CD4+ T cells from blood, taken before the transplant. The origin of this receptor is a human donor who received a combined kidney and bone marrow transplant. The covered CDR3 bases are TGCAGCGTTGAGGGAGGGGGAAGGACTGAA. It yields the protein CSVEGGGRTE. The full CDR3 reads CSVEGGGRTEAFF.